This note documents a single T cell receptor beta chain sequence. Its target is unknown. This record belongs to a study of T cells after yellow fever vaccination. A 5'RACE template-switching step, the method used to make TCR cDNA, added a universal primer site and UMIs. TCRdb reprocessed the 5' RACE reads via MiXCR and lists one record per CDR3 protein. The sample has about 330,000 distinct CDR3 sequences, 6.8% seen once. From germline, CDR1 is SNHLY and CDR2 FYNNEI. Trimming pared 0 bases from V and 7 bases from J, leaving 4 bases between. CDR3 length equals 12 residues. Study-level findings and limits: A weaker secondary response peaked on day 5, the primary on day 15.

This sequence joins TRBV2 and TRBJ1-5; no clear D gene. The TCR originated in a man aged 18-30 years who received the YFV17D yellow fever vaccine. The sequences come from PBMCs, collected around 45 days after the first yellow fever vaccination. The CDR3 is CASSEAPQPQHF. CDR3 DNA sequence: TGTGCCAGCAGTGAAGCGCCCCAGCCCCAGCATTTT.